This T cell receptor (beta chain) is from a study of cytomegalovirus exposure and HLA in healthy donors. The CDR3 has 14 amino acids. CDR1 is MGHRA and CDR2 is YSYEKL in the germline V gene. The J segment lost 9 bases and the V segment lost 3 bases, leaving 3 bases of the junction unmatched. The PCR used 60 Vbeta and 13 Jbeta primers. The authors' processing: Unique TCR beta chains numbered about 79 million in a later analysis, with some 9.9 million shared. Generated by immunoSEQ multiplex PCR, the TCRdb table keeps only in-frame clones and is missing some. V, J and clone size are taken as reported in that table, and D and trimming were inferred from the DNA itself. The data show hundreds of thousands of clones, with roughly 83% seen just once and under 0.85% held by the top ten. Study results and limitations: Investigators reported more than 150 TCR beta chains as tied to cytomegalovirus. Upon later analysis, TCR association rates were observed to vary by HLA locus, being highest for DRB1 and lowest for HLA-C. In an earlier analysis, about 87% or about 30%: the productive usage of most TCR beta V segments.

As regards this clone: Its antigen is currently unknown.

Input material: PBMCs. The sequence was obtained from a boy younger than 10 in good health and CMV-seronegative. The rearrangement joins TRBV4-1 to TRBJ2-1; TRBD1 matches at 12 bases. CDR3: CASSQGQGASEQFF. CDR3 nucleotide sequence: TGCGCCAGCAGCCAGGGACAGGGGGCAAGTGAGCAGTTCTTC.